The T cell receptor beta chain described here comes from a study of beta chain features in type 1 diabetes. Points from the study as a whole: A PCR bias possibly favoring shorter templates would apply equally to patients and controls. More deletions and fewer insertions at VDJ junctions were found in patients with type 1 diabetes. A cDNA-based sequencing approach could over-represent cells with high TCR expression. For Type 1 diabetes patients, all four CD4+ subsets carried TCRB CDR3s that were moderately but significantly shorter.

This clone was observed a handful of times. As yet, its antigen is unknown. The sequenced template was cDNA made from the entire isolated RNA. The table came from immunoSEQ multiplex PCR; TCRdb's copy has only in-frame clones and leaves some out. The sample shows about 700,000 clones, roughly an eighth of them seen only once. V was shortened by 4 bases and J by 5 bases, with 17 bases between the two germline ends. This CDR3 comprises 15 residues. Germline CDR1 MNHNS, CDR2 SASEGT. The rearrangement uses TRBV6-1 and TRBJ2-5; D is possibly TRBD2 (5 bases). The sequenced sample consisted of naive CD4+ T cells from blood. This sequence was found in a man aged 18 to 35 with type 1 diabetes. CDR3 region: CASSGGQELRETQYF. Written as DNA, the CDR3 is TGTGCCAGCAGTGGAGGGCAGGAGTTGAGGGAGACCCAGTACTTC.